This T cell receptor beta chain came from a study of blood T cell repertoires in COVID-19. The wider study: In each case, the material was cDNA or gDNA derived from T cells, B-cell-depleted T cells, or PBMCs.

The repertoire was sequenced with immunoSEQ multiplex PCR; TCRdb's copy has only in-frame clones and lacks some. The repertoire has 200,000 to 250,000 clones, more than 75% of them found once; the top ten carry 5% to 7%. The sequencing input was peripheral blood. The receptor comes from a woman aged 80 or older with COVID-19, enrolled during active disease.

The CDR3 sequence: CASSLAGLNEQFF. CDR3 bases: TGTGCCAGCAGTTTAGCCGGACTTAATGAGCAGTTCTTC. The chain uses TRBV12-3 or TRBV12-4 and TRBJ2-1; a weak D match, TRBD2 (5 bases). V was clipped by 0 bases and J by 7 bases, with 7 bases between them. The CDR3 is 13 residues long.